This T cell receptor (beta chain) appears in the sequencing data of a study of T-cell reconstitution after alpha-beta-depleted transplantation in children. There are many counts of this clonotype. Trimming at V came to 5 bases and at J to 6 bases, leaving 8 bases not matched to a gene. CDR1 and CDR2 from the germline V gene are DFQATT and SNEGSKA (reference sequence). The CDR3 contains 15 residues. During its preparation, the TCRbeta library received unique molecular identifiers. TCRdb used MiXCR to reprocess the PCR reads, holding one entry per CDR3 protein. This sample has around 490,000 distinct CDR3 sequences, with 10% to 12% found just once.

The chain is built from TRBV20-1 and TRBJ2-3; the match to TRBD2 covers 13 bases. The material sequenced was PBMCs, mostly from graft donor cells, taken 180 days after TCRalphabeta/CD19-depleted stem cell transplant. This sequence was found in a female patient aged 2-10 years who had a stem cell transplant for aplastic anemia, so the T cells may come from the graft donor. As DNA, the CDR3 is TGCAGTGCTGGGGGACTAGCGGGAACATTGGATACGCAGTATTTT. It is translated as CSAGGLAGTLDTQYF.